Each of the 17 T cell receptor beta chains below was sequenced from the same sample in a study of blood T cells in healthy people across ages. With a J-beta primer mix and a sample-barcoded 5' primer, a second PCR ran roughly 6 to 11 cycles. TCRdb called the 5' RACE reads again in MiXCR, with one record for every CDR3 protein. The sample lists about 1.4 million distinct CDR3 sequences, around 59% occurring once. The sequenced material came from blood. The receptors derive from a man aged 18 to 29 in good health.

The chain has TRBV4-1 and TRBJ2-7, with D possibly being TRBD2 (5 bases). Per the germline V gene, CDR1 is MGHRA and CDR2 is YSYEKL. The CDR3 consists of 14 residues. Trimming removed 0 bases from V and 4 bases from J, with 10 bases in between. The CDR3 region is CASSQDRAEYEQYF. The CDR3 coding sequence is TGCGCCAGCAGCCAAGATCGAGCGGAGTACGAGCAGTACTTC.

The chain recombines TRBV2 with TRBJ1-1; D is unclear. V lost 5 bases to trimming and J lost 6 bases, with 10 bases between them. Germline V gene data show CDR1 as SNHLY and CDR2 as FYNNEI. The CDR3 is 12 amino acids. The CDR3 protein is CASSRDKAEAFF. In DNA, the CDR3 is TGTGCCAGCAGTCGGGATAAAGCTGAAGCTTTCTTT.

The chain recombines TRBV7-2 with TRBJ1-2, with 9 positions matching TRBD1. The V gene's germline CDR1 is SGHTA and CDR2 FQGNSA. V lost 5 bases to trimming and J lost 2 bases; unmatched junction nucleotides: 6. The CDR3 runs to 15 residues. Here the CDR3 DNA reads TGTGCCAGCAGCCAAGGGACAGGGAGGAACTATGGCTACACCTTC. Translation: CASSQGTGRNYGYTF.

The table lists this clonotype with a few counts. V gene TRBV20-1 combines with J gene TRBJ1-1; D not certain. With 3 bases removed from V and 0 bases from J, the gap between germline ends came to 8 bases. The germline gives CDR1 DFQATT, CDR2 SNEGSKA (reference sequence). The CDR3 has 13 amino acids. The CDR3 nucleotides read TGCAGTGCTAGGTACGTCATGAACACTGAAGCTTTCTTT. This gives the protein CSARYVMNTEAFF.

The chain employs TRBV11-2 and TRBJ2-1, with 7 bases matching TRBD2. CDR3 size: 14 residues. Germline V gene data show CDR1 as SGHAT and CDR2 as FQNNGV. After removal of 11 bases from V and 3 bases from J, the junction contained 10 bases not matched to a gene. Here the CDR3 reads CASTRDYLYNEQFF. In nucleotides, the CDR3 is TGTGCCTCTACGAGGGACTACCTCTACAATGAGCAGTTCTTC.

This clonotype occurred a few times. This chain connects TRBV6-5 to TRBJ2-7; the D gene is possibly TRBD2 (6 bases). The CDR3 runs to 14 residues. V was shortened by 2 bases and J by 3 bases, with 11 bases between the two germline ends. Looked up from germline, CDR1 is MNHEY and CDR2 is SVGAGI. CDR3 in DNA: TGTGCCAGCAGTTACGGACTAACCGGCTACGAGCAGTACTTC. Translating gives CASSYGLTGYEQYF.

This rearrangement joins TRBV30 to TRBJ1-2; no clear D gene. Between the trimmed V and J ends, which lost 4 bases and 2 bases, there was a span of 17 bases. This CDR3 region has 15 residues. Germline CDR1 and CDR2: GTSNPN and SVGIG (reference sequence). The CDR3: CAWKPGLYPNYGYTF. The CDR3 DNA reads TGTGCCTGGAAACCGGGCCTCTACCCCAACTATGGCTACACCTTC.

The chain is built from TRBV7-9 and TRBJ1-1; TRBD1 aligns across 7 bases. The V segment lost 5 bases and the J segment 1 base; nucleotides outside the gene matches: 10. The CDR3 runs 16 residues. From germline, CDR1 is SEHNR and CDR2 FQNEAQ (reference sequence). The CDR3 here is CASSRGQPTPNTEAFF. As DNA, the CDR3 is TGTGCCAGCAGCCGGGGACAGCCTACACCGAACACTGAAGCTTTCTTT.

The chain employs TRBV28 and TRBJ1-5, with D perhaps TRBD1 (5 bases). The germline V gene encodes CDR1 MDHEN and CDR2 SYDVKM. V gave up 7 bases and J gave up 3 bases, with 16 bases separating them. This CDR3 has 15 amino acids. Here the CDR3 reads CASTPGAINNQPQHF. CDR3 sequence (DNA): TGTGCCAGCACCCCCGGGGCGATCAACAATCAGCCCCAGCATTTT.

The chain has TRBV4-2 and TRBJ2-5; tentative D call: TRBD1 (8 bases). This CDR3 has 17 residues. Germline assignment: CDR1 LGHNA and CDR2 YNFKEQ. V dropped 3 bases and J dropped 11 bases, with 28 bases sitting between them. In nucleotides, the CDR3 is TGTGCCAGCAGCCAGGCGTATACACTAGACAGGGGAGGGGAGCAGTACTTC. This sequence encodes CASSQAYTLDRGGEQYF.

J is TRBJ2-5 and V is TRBV12-3 or TRBV12-4, with 7 bases aligning to TRBD2. The CDR3 length is 15 residues. The ends lost 3 bases at V and 1 base at J; junction bases unmatched: 5. The CDR3 here is CASSLSGGAQETQYF. The CDR3 DNA reads as TGTGCCAGCAGTTTGTCGGGGGGAGCCCAAGAGACCCAGTACTTC.

The sample holds one count of this clonotype. The chain links TRBV7-2 to TRBJ2-1; D gene uncertain. In germline, CDR1 is SGHTA, CDR2 FQGNSA. V lost 1 base to trimming and J lost 11 bases, with 9 bases between them. CDR3 length: 12 residues. CDR3: CASSLGSRKQFF. CDR3 coding DNA: TGTGCCAGCAGCTTAGGCTCTAGGAAGCAGTTCTTC.

This clonotype has only a few counts. CDR3 sequence: CSARRGEYNEQFF. DNA for the CDR3: TGCAGTGCTAGAAGGGGGGAGTACAATGAGCAGTTCTTC. The chain recombines TRBV20-1 with TRBJ2-1; D is possibly TRBD1 or TRBD2 (6 bases each). The germline V and J ends were trimmed by 2 bases and 4 bases, with 9 bases remaining between them. This CDR3 is 13 amino acids long. The germline CDR1 and CDR2 sequences are DFQATT and SNEGSKA (reference sequence).

In its sample, this clonotype was seen a few times. The J gene is TRBJ1-2, the V gene TRBV2; no clear D gene. V lost 6 bases and J 8 bases, leaving 19 bases between the germline ends. Per the germline V gene, CDR1 is SNHLY and CDR2 is FYNNEI. The CDR3 runs to 14 residues. In DNA form, the CDR3 reads TGTGCCAGCAGGGGAAACTCTCGCCTACGGGGCTACACCTTC. As protein: CASRGNSRLRGYTF. The whole variable domain, filled in from reference TRBV2 and TRBJ1-2, reads EPEVTQTPSHQVTQMGQEVILRCVPISNHLYFYWYRQILGQKVEFLVSFYNNEISEKSEIFDDQFSVERPDGSNFTLKIRSTKLEDSAMYFCASRGNSRLRGYTFGSGTRLTVV.

As regards this clonotype: At one end, the junction sequence differs from germline, possibly due to a read error. V and J are TRBV4-3 and TRBJ2-3; D call uncertain. This CDR3 contains 13 residues. The germline gives CDR1 LGHNA, CDR2 YSLEER. CDR3 nucleotide sequence: TGCACCAGCAGCCAAGGATCTGCAAATACGCAGTATTTT. Protein sequence: CTSSQGSANTQYF.

This clonotype was found once. One end of the junction does not line up with germline, which may come from a read error. This chain joins TRBV15 and TRBJ2-7; possible D gene TRBD1, 6 bases. This CDR3 region has 13 residues. Looked up from germline, CDR1 is LNHNV and CDR2 is YYDKDF (reference sequence). The CDR3 nucleotides read TGTGCCACCAAACAGGGTAAAGACAACGAGAAGTACTTC. Translation gives CATKQGKDNEKYF.

This sequence joins TRBV29-1 and TRBJ2-7; D gene ambiguous. This CDR3 spans 13 amino acids. Germline V gives CDR1 SQVTM, CDR2 ANQGSEA. Deletions cut 7 bases from V and 7 bases from J, with 20 bases between. This CDR3 reads CSAFNRHLGEQYF. As DNA, the CDR3 is TGCAGCGCTTTCAACAGACACCTTGGGGAGCAGTACTTC.